The next 22 T cell receptor beta chains were all read from a single sample in a study of cytomegalovirus exposure and HLA in healthy donors. Profiling relied on immunoSEQ multiplex PCR, and the TCRdb table lists in-frame clones only, not all of them. Of roughly 100,000 clones in the sample, around 96% were seen once. The sample comprised PBMCs. The receptors come from a woman aged 18-29 years in good health and CMV-seronegative.

CDR3: CASSWTSGGSSYNEQFF. CDR3 bases: TGTGCCAGTAGTTGGACTAGCGGGGGGAGCTCCTACAATGAGCAGTTCTTC. The gene calls are TRBV19 and TRBJ2-1; 14 bases match TRBD2. The CDR3 loop spans 17 amino acids. Germline loops: CDR1 LNHDA, CDR2 SQIVND (reference sequence). Trimming took 5 bases from V and 0 from J; bases not matched to a gene: 3.

This clone was seen just once. J is TRBJ2-7 and V is TRBV28, with a weak D call TRBD1 (6 bases). The CDR3 runs 13 residues. Trimming took 3 bases from V and 6 from J, leaving 12 bases between them. CDR1 and CDR2 from the germline V gene are MDHEN and SYDVKM. This chain's CDR3 is CASSFPHRVEQYF. For the CDR3, the DNA is TGTGCCAGCAGTTTCCCCCACAGGGTCGAGCAGTACTTC.

The CDR3 nucleotides read TGTGCCACCAGCAGAGAAAGCGGAGGCAGTTACACTGAAGCTTTCTTT. This sequence encodes CATSRESGGSYTEAFF. The J gene is TRBJ1-1, the V gene TRBV15; D not resolved. The CDR3 totals 16 residues. From germline, CDR1 is LNHNV and CDR2 YYDKDF (reference sequence). With 0 bases removed from V and 3 bases from J, the gap between germline ends came to 14 bases.

CDR3 protein: CASSLGPGDGNTIYF. The CDR3 nucleotides are TGTGCCAGCAGCTTAGGACCAGGGGATGGAAACACCATATATTTT. V is TRBV7-9 and J is TRBJ1-3; D might be TRBD1 (6 bases). The CDR3 contains 15 residues. CDR1 and CDR2 from the germline V gene are SEHNR and FQNEAQ (reference sequence). With 1 base removed from V and 3 bases from J, the gap between germline ends came to 10 bases.

The rearrangement joins TRBV10-3 to TRBJ2-7; maybe TRBD1 (6 bases). Trimming pared 0 bases from V and 9 bases from J, leaving 15 bases between. The CDR3 sequence is 14 residues long. Germline V gene data show CDR1 as ENHRY and CDR2 as SYGVKD. CDR3 amino acids: CAISESSGAAGQYF. For the CDR3, the DNA is TGTGCCATCAGTGAGTCGTCAGGGGCGGCGGGGCAGTACTTC.

The rearrangement uses TRBV29-1 and TRBJ1-4; 7 bases map to TRBD1. The CDR3 runs to 17 residues. With 6 bases clipped from V and 0 bases from J, the junction kept 13 bases outside the gene matches. Per germline, CDR1 SQVTM and CDR2 ANQGSEA. This CDR3 is CSVAGGPGQATNEKLFF. CDR3 bases: TGCAGCGTCGCCGGGGGACCAGGACAGGCAACTAATGAAAAACTGTTTTTT.

The chain uses TRBV18 and TRBJ2-1; TRBD1 aligns across 7 bases. This CDR3 spans 16 amino acids. The V gene end was trimmed by 3 bases and the J gene end by 6 bases; junction bases not matched to a gene: 11. Looked up from germline, CDR1 is KGHSH and CDR2 is LQKENI. CDR3 residues: CASSPALRTGGNEQFF. Written as DNA, the CDR3 is TGTGCCAGCTCACCCGCCCTTCGGACAGGCGGCAATGAGCAGTTCTTC.

The rearrangement uses TRBV9 and TRBJ1-2; 8 nucleotides agree with TRBD1. From germline, CDR1 is SGDLS and CDR2 YYNGEE. V shed 2 bases, J shed 8 bases, and the junction held 11 bases outside the gene matches. The CDR3 is 15 residues long. The CDR3 DNA sequence: TGTGCCAGCAGCGTGACAGGGGCGGTAACGCGAGGCTACACCTTC. This sequence encodes CASSVTGAVTRGYTF.

This chain uses TRBV6-5 with TRBJ1-3; D perhaps matches TRBD1 (5 bases). This CDR3 has 14 residues. With 7 bases removed from V and 4 bases from J, the gap between germline ends came to 14 bases. Germline V gene sequence: CDR1 MNHEY, CDR2 SVGAGI. This chain's CDR3 is CASNAGLEGNTIYF. For the CDR3, the DNA is TGTGCCAGCAACGCGGGACTAGAAGGAAACACCATATATTTT.

This chain connects TRBV7-9 to TRBJ2-7, with D perhaps TRBD2 (6 bases). From germline, CDR1 is SEHNR and CDR2 FQNEAQ (reference sequence). Trimming removed 5 bases at V and 0 bases at J, with 23 bases between. The CDR3 runs to 18 residues. The CDR3 loop reads CASSASDVAARSSYEQYF. CDR3 bases: TGTGCCAGCAGCGCTAGCGATGTGGCGGCCAGGAGCTCCTACGAGCAGTACTTC.

This chain uses TRBV14 with TRBJ2-7; D might be TRBD2 (6 bases). CDR3 length: 14 amino acids. Between the trimmed V and J ends, which lost 4 bases and 1 base, there was a span of 11 bases. CDR1 and CDR2 from the germline V gene are SGHDN and FVKESK. The CDR3 bases are TGTGCCAGCAGCCCGCCTAGCGAATCCTACGAGCAGTACTTC. Translating it yields CASSPPSESYEQYF.

The chain has TRBV7-2 and TRBJ1-1; D is ambiguous. Germline CDR1 is SGHTA and CDR2 is FQGNSA. Trimming took off 10 bases at V and 1 base at J, with 16 bases between the two ends. The CDR3 spans 14 residues. CDR3 loop: CATGASVANTEAFF. DNA of the CDR3: TGTGCCACTGGTGCGTCGGTTGCGAACACTGAAGCTTTCTTT.

The rearrangement links TRBV10-2 to TRBJ2-5, with TRBD1 identical over 8 bases. The CDR3 runs to 17 residues. With V trimmed by 6 bases and J by 4 bases, 16 bases remained unmatched. Per germline, CDR1 WSHSY and CDR2 SAAADI. DNA for the CDR3: TGCGCCAGCAGCCCCGGACCTCAGGGGGCCCTGATAGAGACCCAGTACTTC. Amino acids: CASSPGPQGALIETQYF.

The chain carries TRBV2 and TRBJ2-1, with D maybe TRBD1 (6 bases). The V and J ends lost 6 bases and 8 bases respectively, with 11 bases between them. The CDR3 extends over 12 amino acids. Germline CDR1 SNHLY, CDR2 FYNNEI. The chain's CDR3 is CASSLRGDEQFF. DNA of the CDR3: TGTGCCAGCAGCCTCAGGGGTGATGAGCAGTTCTTC.

The count of this clone is one. The chain links TRBV7-9 to TRBJ1-3; TRBD1 aligns across 11 bases. Trimming removed 5 bases from V and 1 base from J; junction bases left unmatched: 10. The CDR3 runs to 18 residues. Germline CDR1 reads SEHNR; CDR2 reads FQNEAQ (reference sequence). The DNA for the CDR3 is TGTGCCAGCAGCGACCGACCAAGGGACAGGGGGTCTGGAAACACCATATATTTT. It yields the protein CASSDRPRDRGSGNTIYF.

The chain recombines TRBV19 with TRBJ1-4; no definite D call. Germline CDR1 reads LNHDA; CDR2 reads SQIVND (reference sequence). Trimming removed 5 bases from V and 3 bases from J, with 13 bases in between. The CDR3 is made up of 15 amino acids. CDR3 amino acids: CASSDLGEANEKLFF. The CDR3 DNA reads TGTGCCAGTAGTGACCTCGGGGAGGCTAATGAAAAACTGTTTTTT.

V and J are TRBV11-2 and TRBJ1-1; the D gene is possibly TRBD1 (6 bases). This CDR3 is 16 amino acids long. Germline V lookup: CDR1 SGHAT, CDR2 FQNNGV. V gave up 1 base and J gave up 1 base, with 13 bases separating them. CDR3 in amino acids: CASSLVRGAGNTEAFF. The CDR3, as DNA: TGTGCCAGCAGCTTAGTTCGGGGGGCGGGGAACACTGAAGCTTTCTTT.

The chain uses TRBV6-5 and TRBJ1-4; D remains ambiguous. Germline CDR1 MNHEY, CDR2 SVGAGI. The V end lost 0 bases, the J end lost 3 bases, and 8 bases lay between the germline ends. The CDR3 consists of 15 residues. The CDR3 sequence: CASSYSGSPNEKLFF. DNA for the CDR3: TGTGCCAGCAGTTACTCAGGGAGCCCTAATGAAAAACTGTTTTTT.

This rearrangement joins TRBV27 to TRBJ1-4; tentatively, D is TRBD1 (6 bases). The CDR3 has 16 amino acids. V lost 6 bases to trimming and J lost 8 bases, with 22 bases between them. The germline V gene encodes CDR1 MNHEY and CDR2 SMNVEV (reference sequence). Here the CDR3 DNA reads TGTGCCAGCAGCTGGGCGGGTACAGGGCCTGTGGAAAAACTGTTTTTT. Amino acid sequence: CASSWAGTGPVEKLFF. The full variable domain, rest sourced from reference TRBV27 and TRBJ1-4, is EAQVTQNPRYLITVTGKKLTVTCSQNMNHEYMSWYRQDPGLGLRQIYYSMNVEVTDKGDVPEGYKVSRKEKRNFPLILESPSPNQTSLYFCASSWAGTGPVEKLFFGSGTQLSVL.

This clone was seen only once. The V and J genes are TRBV4-1 and TRBJ2-1; D ambiguous. This CDR3 contains 13 residues. Germline V gene sequence: CDR1 MGHRA, CDR2 YSYEKL. V dropped 2 bases and J dropped 7 bases, with 9 bases sitting between them. CDR3 in DNA: TGCGCCAGCAGCCAACCCCCCGGGAATGAGCAGTTCTTC. This encodes CASSQPPGNEQFF.

This clone appeared a few times. The rearrangement joins TRBV7-2 to TRBJ1-2, with 8 bases aligning to TRBD1. CDR1 and CDR2 (germline): SGHTA, FQGNSA. The CDR3 contains 16 residues. V was clipped by 1 base and J by 3 bases; unmatched bases: 7. CDR3 loop: CASSLGGQGADYGYTF. DNA of the CDR3: TGTGCCAGCAGCTTAGGGGGGCAGGGGGCAGACTATGGCTACACCTTC.

The rearrangement joins TRBV7-2 to TRBJ1-2, with a possible D match to TRBD1 (6 bases). CDR1 is SGHTA and CDR2 is FQGNSA in the germline V gene. V lost 6 bases to trimming and J lost 6 bases, with 14 bases between them. The CDR3 extends over 13 amino acids. For the CDR3, the DNA is TGTGCCAGCAGTCAGTACAGGGATCATGGCTACACCTTC. It specifies CASSQYRDHGYTF.